The sequence of this T cell receptor (beta chain) was determined in a study of beta chain features in type 1 diabetes. Study-wide points: In the patient group, naive, central memory and Treg TCRB repertoires seemed more alike than in the healthy donor group.

This clone was detected a few times. Its specificity is not known. Expressed TCRB transcripts got sequenced, as all isolated RNA was reverse transcribed. TCRdb's table, derived via immunoSEQ multiplex PCR, lists solely in-frame clones and lacks some. The sample gives approximately 400,000 clones, around 15% of which show up once; under 0.02% is in the top ten. Sorted cells reached over 95% purity in every population. V lost 0 bases to trimming and J lost 3 bases, with 6 bases between them. Per germline, CDR1 SEHNR and CDR2 FQNEAQ (reference sequence). This CDR3 comprises 13 residues. Specimen: naive CD4+ T cells from blood. The receptor was isolated from a woman under 30 in good health. The V call is TRBV7-9, the J call TRBJ2-7; D is ambiguous. CDR3 amino acids: CASSLASYYEQYF. The CDR3 coding sequence is TGTGCCAGCAGCTTAGCATCTTACTACGAGCAGTACTTC.